One T cell receptor beta chain is described in this entry. This clone was found a few times. Its antigen is not yet known. Within one base of it there is no much larger clone, and no base qualities were kept. The collaborating institutions used their own protocols to collect whole blood in K2EDTA tubes. For TCRbeta analysis, collaborators shipped samples as frozen whole blood, isolated PBMCs, or DNA extracted from either of those sample types. The entry originates in a study of blood T cell repertoires in COVID-19 (dated by TCRdb to the early 2020s). Background for the entire study: The collaborator samples originated in the United States, Italy and Spain and spanned the acute and convalescent phases of COVID-19. The samples were drawn from the first 160 participants of the ongoing ImmuneRACE study and from some 1,300 subjects provided by 6 global collaborators. The sample metadata nearly always contained a de-identified subject ID, COVID-19 status, age in years and sex. Deeply sampled blood TCRbeta repertoires from subjects exposed to, actively infected with, or recovered from COVID-19 were included in the dataset. Where HLA class I and class II types were available, the types were taken from metadata supplied by the sample provider, not from assay-based typing. The prospective study material was composed of cDNA or gDNA derived from T cells, B-cell-depleted T cells, or PBMCs. A freely available public database, intended as a resource for researchers studying the immune response to SARS-CoV-2, is where the repertoires were released. Paper-wide results and their limitations: The amount of clinical and demographic metadata varied by source and participant and was provided uncurated.

The trim is 4 bases for V and 5 bases for J, with a gap of 4 bases between the germline ends. Spanning cysteine to phenylalanine, the CDR3 consists of 11 amino acids. Only CDR3 DNA is held: 33 bases, read in frame from base 1. The germline V gene yields SGHDT for CDR1 and YYEEEE for CDR2. TCRbeta CDR3 regions were amplified from genomic DNA by means of the immunoSEQ Assay, a bias-controlled multiplex PCR. Processing in the source paper ran as follows. The number of nucleated cells in each sample was estimated by amplification of reference gene primers within the assay. Sequence reads were collapsed and filtered to measure the absolute abundance of every unique TCRbeta CDR3 rearrangement. For each sample, productive Simpson clonality was calculated as the square root of Simpson's diversity index across productive rearrangements. This is the immuneACCESS table as TCRdb keeps it, with only in-frame sequences that have V and J called. A part of the clones is gone; compared with another copy, unresolved V genes explain less than half, and the rest is unexplained. V and J calls and clone size follow that table, whereas D and trimming were derived from the DNA. A total of roughly 70,000 clones appear in this sample, roughly 84% of them only once. The ten largest clones represent 29% of the sample.

This TCR derives from a woman older than 75 with active or convalescent COVID-19. The chain was built from TRBV5-6 and TRBJ1-3; no D gene call is confident. The sample taken for sequencing was peripheral blood. This receptor has the CDR3 CASSLRNTIYF. The nucleotide sequence is TGTGCCAGCAGCCTCCGAAACACCATATATTTT.